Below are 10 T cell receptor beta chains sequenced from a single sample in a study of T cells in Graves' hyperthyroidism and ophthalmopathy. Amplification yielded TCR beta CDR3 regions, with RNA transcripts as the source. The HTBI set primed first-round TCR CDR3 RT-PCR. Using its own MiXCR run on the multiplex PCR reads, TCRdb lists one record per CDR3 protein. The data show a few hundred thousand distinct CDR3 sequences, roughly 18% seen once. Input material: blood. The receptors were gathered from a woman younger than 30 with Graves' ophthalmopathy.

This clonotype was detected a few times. DNA for the CDR3: TGTGCCAGCAGCCAAGAATTGCTGGAACTTAAGGGTGACACTAATGAAAAACTGTTTTTT. Translated: CASSQELLELKGDTNEKLFF. The rearrangement uses TRBV3-1 and TRBJ1-4; D call uncertain. Trimming shortened V by 0 bases and J by 2 bases, and 22 bases separated the two germline ends. Germline V gene lookup returns CDR1 LGHDT and CDR2 YNNKEL (reference sequence). The CDR3 has 20 residues.

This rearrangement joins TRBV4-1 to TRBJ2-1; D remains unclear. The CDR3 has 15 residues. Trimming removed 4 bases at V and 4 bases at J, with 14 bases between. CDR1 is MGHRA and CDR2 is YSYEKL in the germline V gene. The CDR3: CASSPRWWGYNEQFF. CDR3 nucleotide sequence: TGCGCCAGCAGCCCTCGCTGGTGGGGATACAATGAGCAGTTCTTC.

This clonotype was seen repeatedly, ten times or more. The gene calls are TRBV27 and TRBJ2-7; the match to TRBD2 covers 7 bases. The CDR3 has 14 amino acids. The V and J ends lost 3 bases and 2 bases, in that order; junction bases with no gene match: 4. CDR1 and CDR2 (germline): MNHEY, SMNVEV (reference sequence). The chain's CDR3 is CASSFSGKAYEQYF. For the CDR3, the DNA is TGTGCCAGCAGTTTCAGCGGGAAAGCCTACGAGCAGTACTTC.

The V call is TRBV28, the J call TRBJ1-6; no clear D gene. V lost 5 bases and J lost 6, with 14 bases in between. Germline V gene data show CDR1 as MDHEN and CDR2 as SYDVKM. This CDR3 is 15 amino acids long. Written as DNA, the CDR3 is TGTGCCAGCAGTCCATGGACGGTGATTAATTCACCCCTCCACTTT. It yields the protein CASSPWTVINSPLHF.

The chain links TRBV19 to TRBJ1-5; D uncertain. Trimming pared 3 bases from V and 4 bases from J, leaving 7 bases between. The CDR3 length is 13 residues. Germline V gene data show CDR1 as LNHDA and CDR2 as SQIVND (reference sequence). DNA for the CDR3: TGTGCCAGTAGTATCCATGGGAATCAGCCCCAGCATTTT. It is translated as CASSIHGNQPQHF.

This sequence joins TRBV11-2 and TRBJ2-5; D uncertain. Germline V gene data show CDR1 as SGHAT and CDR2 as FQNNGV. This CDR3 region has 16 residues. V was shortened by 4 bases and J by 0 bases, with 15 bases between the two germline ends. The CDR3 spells CASSSSRVIYQETQYF. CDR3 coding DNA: TGTGCCAGCAGCTCAAGCCGGGTTATATACCAAGAGACCCAGTACTTC.

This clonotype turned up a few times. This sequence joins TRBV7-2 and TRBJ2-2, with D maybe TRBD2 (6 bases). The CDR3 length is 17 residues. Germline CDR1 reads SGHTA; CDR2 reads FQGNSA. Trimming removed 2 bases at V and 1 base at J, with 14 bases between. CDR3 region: CASSLRERVLNTGELFF. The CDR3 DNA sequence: TGTGCCAGCAGCTTACGAGAGCGGGTCTTGAACACCGGGGAGCTGTTTTTT.

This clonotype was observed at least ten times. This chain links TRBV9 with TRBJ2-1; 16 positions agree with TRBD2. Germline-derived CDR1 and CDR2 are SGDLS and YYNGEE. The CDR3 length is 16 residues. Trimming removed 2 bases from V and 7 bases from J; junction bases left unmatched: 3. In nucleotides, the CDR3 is TGTGCCAGCAGCGTGGGGACTAGCGGGAGGGGTAATGAGCAGTTCTTC. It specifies CASSVGTSGRGNEQFF.

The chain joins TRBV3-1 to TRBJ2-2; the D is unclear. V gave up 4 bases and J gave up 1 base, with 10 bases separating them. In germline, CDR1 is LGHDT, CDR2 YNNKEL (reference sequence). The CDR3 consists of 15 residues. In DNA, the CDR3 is TGTGCCAGCAGCCCGTCTGCCCTGAACACCGGGGAGCTGTTTTTT. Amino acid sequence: CASSPSALNTGELFF.

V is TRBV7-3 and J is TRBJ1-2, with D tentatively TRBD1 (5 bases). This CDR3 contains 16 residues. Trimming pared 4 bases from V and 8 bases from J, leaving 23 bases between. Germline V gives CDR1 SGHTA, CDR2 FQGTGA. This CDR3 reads CASSSQPPWAGRGYTF. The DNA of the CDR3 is TGTGCCAGCAGCTCCCAGCCCCCTTGGGCAGGGAGAGGCTACACCTTC.